Described below is a single T cell receptor (beta chain) sequence and its context. Its antigen is undetermined. This sample is part of a study of OX40 agonist ivuxolimab in advanced cancers. On the study more broadly: Patients enrolled in dose escalation were diagnosed with hepatocellular carcinoma, melanoma, renal cell or head and neck cancer. Whole-study findings and limits: CD8+ T cells averaged more expanded clones than CD4+.

Sequencing used immunoSEQ multiplex PCR; TCRdb keeps in-frame clones, though not all of them. The repertoire consists of roughly 17,000 clones, with more than 75% occurring once and the leading ten covering about 25%. The V gene lost 4 bases and the J gene lost 0 bases, with 9 bases spanning the gap. Germline V CDR1 and CDR2: MGHRA, YSYEKL. The CDR3 is 15 amino acids. The specimen was CD4+ or CD8+ T cells sorted from blood, collected in a trial of the OX40 agonist ivuxolimab. This clonotype was sampled from an adult with an advanced solid tumor such as melanoma, head and neck, liver or kidney cancer. The chain carries TRBV4-1 and TRBJ1-4; D is undetermined. Written as DNA, the CDR3 is TGCGCCAGCAGCCTTTCAAGTGCAACTAATGAAAAACTGTTTTTT. As protein: CASSLSSATNEKLFF.